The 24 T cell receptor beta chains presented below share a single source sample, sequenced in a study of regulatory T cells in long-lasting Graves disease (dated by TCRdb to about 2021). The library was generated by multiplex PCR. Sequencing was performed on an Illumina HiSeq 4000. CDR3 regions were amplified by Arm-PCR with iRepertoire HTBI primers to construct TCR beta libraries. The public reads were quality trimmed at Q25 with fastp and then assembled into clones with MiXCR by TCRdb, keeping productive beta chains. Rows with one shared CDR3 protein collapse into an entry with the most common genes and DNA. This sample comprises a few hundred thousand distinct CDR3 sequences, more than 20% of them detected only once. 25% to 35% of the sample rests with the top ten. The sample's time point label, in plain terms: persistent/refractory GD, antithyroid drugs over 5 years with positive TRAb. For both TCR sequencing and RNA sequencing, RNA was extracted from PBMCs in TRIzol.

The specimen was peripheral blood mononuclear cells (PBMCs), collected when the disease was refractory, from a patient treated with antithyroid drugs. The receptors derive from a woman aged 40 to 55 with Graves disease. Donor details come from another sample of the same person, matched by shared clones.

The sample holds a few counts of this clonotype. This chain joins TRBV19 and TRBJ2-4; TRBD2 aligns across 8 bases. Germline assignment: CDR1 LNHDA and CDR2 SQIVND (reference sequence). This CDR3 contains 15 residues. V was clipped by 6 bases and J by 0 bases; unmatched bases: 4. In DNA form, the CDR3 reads TGTGCCAGTAGCTCTAGCGGGTTAGCCAAAAACATTCAGTACTTC. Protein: CASSSSGLAKNIQYF.

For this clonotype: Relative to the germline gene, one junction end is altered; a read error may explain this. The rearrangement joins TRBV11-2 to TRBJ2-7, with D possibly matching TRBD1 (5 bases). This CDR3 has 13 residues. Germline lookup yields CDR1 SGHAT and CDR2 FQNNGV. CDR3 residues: CASSQGVGYEQYF. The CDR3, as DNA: TGCGCCAGCAGCCAAGGGGTGGGCTACGAGCAGTACTTC.

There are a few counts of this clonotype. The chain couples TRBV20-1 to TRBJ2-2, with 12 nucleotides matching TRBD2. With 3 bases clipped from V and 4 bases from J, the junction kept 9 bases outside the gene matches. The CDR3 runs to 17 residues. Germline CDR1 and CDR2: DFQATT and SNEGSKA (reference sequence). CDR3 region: CSASGSLAGGLTGELFF. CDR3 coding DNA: TGCAGTGCTAGCGGTTCACTAGCGGGAGGCCTCACCGGGGAGCTGTTTTTT.

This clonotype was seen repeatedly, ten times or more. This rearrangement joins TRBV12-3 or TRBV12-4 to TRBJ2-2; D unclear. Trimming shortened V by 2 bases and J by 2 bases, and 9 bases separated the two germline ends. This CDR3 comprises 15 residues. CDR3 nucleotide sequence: TGTGCCAGCAGTTTATTAGGCGGTAACACCGGGGAGCTGTTTTTT. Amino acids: CASSLLGGNTGELFF.

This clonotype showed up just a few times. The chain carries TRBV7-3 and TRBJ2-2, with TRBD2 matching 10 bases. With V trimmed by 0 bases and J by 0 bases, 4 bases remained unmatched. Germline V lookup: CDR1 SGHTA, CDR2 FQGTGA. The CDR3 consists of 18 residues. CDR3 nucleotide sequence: TGTGCCAGCAGCTTAACGACTAGCGGGCCCGCGAACACCGGGGAGCTGTTTTTT. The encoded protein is CASSLTTSGPANTGELFF.

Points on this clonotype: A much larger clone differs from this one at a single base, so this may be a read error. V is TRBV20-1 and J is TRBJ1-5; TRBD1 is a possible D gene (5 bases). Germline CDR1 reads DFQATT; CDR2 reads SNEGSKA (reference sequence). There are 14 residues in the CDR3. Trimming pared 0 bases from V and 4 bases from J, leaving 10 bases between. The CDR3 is CSAREGLRNQPQHF. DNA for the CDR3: TGCAGTGCTAGAGAGGGACTGCGAAATCAGCCCCAGCATTTT.

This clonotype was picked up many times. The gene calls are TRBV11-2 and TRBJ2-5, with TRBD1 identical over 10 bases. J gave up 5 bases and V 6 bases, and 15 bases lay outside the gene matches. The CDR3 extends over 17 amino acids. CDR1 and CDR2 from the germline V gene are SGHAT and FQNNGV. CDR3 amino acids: CASRFPASGQGMETQYF. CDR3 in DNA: TGTGCCAGCAGATTTCCCGCCTCGGGACAGGGGATGGAGACCCAGTACTTC.

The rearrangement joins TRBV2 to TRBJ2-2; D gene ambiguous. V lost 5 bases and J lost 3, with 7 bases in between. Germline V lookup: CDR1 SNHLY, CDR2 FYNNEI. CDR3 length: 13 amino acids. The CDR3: CASSQDDTGELFF. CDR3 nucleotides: TGTGCCAGCAGTCAGGACGACACCGGGGAGCTGTTTTTT.

As DNA, the CDR3 is TGTGCCAGCTCAGGGGCAGAGACCCAGTACTTC. Translating gives CASSGAETQYF. The chain links TRBV18 to TRBJ2-5; weak D call: TRBD1 (5 bases). CDR1 and CDR2 from the germline V gene are KGHSH and LQKENI. The V end was cut by 5 bases, the J end by 4 bases, with 5 bases between. This CDR3 is 11 amino acids long.

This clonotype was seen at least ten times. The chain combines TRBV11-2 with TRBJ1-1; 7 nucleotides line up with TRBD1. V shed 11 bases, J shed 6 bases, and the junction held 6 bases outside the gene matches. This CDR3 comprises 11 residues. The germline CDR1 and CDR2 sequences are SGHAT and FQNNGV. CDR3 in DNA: TGTGCCCAAGACAGGGAGCCTGAAGCTTTCTTT. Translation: CAQDREPEAFF.

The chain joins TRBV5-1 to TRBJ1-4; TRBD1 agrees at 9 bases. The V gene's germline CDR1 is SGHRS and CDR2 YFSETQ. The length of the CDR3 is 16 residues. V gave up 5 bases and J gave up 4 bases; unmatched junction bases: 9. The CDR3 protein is CASSGQGRSNNEKLFF. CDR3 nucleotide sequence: TGCGCCAGCAGTGGACAGGGGCGATCCAATAATGAAAAACTGTTTTTT.

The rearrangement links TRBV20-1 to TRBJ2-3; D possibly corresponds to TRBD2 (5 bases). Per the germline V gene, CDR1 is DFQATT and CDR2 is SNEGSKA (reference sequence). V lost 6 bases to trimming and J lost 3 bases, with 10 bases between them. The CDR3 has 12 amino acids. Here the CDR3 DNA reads TGCAGTGCGGCGGGCGGGACAGATACGCAGTATTTT. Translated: CSAAGGTDTQYF.

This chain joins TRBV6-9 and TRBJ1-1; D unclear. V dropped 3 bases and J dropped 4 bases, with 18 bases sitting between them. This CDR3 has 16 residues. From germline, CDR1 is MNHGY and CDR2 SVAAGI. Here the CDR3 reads CASSYPMPAGGTEAFF. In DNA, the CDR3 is TGTGCCAGCAGTTACCCGATGCCCGCGGGAGGCACTGAAGCTTTCTTT.

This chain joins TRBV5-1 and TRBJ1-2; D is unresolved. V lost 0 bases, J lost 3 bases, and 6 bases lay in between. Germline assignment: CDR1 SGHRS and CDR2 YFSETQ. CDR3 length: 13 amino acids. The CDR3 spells CASSLAPDYGYTF. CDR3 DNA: TGCGCCAGCAGCTTGGCCCCAGACTATGGCTACACCTTC.

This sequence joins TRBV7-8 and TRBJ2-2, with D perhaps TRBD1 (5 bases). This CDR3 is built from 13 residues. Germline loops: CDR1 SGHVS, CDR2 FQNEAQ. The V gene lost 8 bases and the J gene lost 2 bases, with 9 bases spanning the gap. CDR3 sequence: CASGRANTGELFF. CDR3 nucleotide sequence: TGTGCCAGCGGCAGGGCAAACACCGGGGAGCTGTTTTTT.

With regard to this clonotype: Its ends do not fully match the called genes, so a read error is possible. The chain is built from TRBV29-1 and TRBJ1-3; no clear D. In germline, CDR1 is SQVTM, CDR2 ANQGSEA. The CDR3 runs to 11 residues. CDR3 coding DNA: TGTTCGTTCGCCAAAGCGGACACCATATATTTT. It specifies CSFAKADTIYF.

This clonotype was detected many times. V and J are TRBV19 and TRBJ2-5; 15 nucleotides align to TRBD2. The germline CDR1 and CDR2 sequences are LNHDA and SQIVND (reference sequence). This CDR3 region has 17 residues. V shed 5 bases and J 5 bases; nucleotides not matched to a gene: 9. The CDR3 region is CASSVPPGTSGRETQYF. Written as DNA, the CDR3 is TGTGCCAGTAGTGTCCCTCCCGGGACTAGCGGGAGGGAGACCCAGTACTTC.

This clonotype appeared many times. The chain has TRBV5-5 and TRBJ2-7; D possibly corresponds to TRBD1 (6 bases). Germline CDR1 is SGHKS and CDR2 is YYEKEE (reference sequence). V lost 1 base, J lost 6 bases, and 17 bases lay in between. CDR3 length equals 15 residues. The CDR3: CASSLSSAAGAEQYF. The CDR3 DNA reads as TGTGCCAGCAGCTTGTCCTCAGCCGCAGGGGCCGAGCAGTACTTC.

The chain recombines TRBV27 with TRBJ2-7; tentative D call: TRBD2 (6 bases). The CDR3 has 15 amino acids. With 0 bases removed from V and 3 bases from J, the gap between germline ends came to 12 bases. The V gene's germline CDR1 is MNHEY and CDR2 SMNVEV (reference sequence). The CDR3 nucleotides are TGTGCCAGCAGTTTATCTACCGGGAGATACTACGAGCAGTACTTC. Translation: CASSLSTGRYYEQYF.

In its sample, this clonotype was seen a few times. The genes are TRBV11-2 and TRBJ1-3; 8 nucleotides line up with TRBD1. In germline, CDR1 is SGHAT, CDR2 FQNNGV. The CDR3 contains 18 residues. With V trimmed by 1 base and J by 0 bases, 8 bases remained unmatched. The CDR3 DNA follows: TGTGCCAGCAGCTTAGCTTACGGACAGGGCCTCTCTGGAAACACCATATATTTT. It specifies CASSLAYGQGLSGNTIYF.

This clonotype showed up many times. In DNA, the CDR3 is TGTGCCAGCAGTCCCTGGGACAGGGTAAATTCACCCCTCCACTTT. Translating gives CASSPWDRVNSPLHF. The chain carries TRBV28 and TRBJ1-6; 9 bases match TRBD1. The CDR3 spans 15 residues. The V and J ends lost 5 bases and 7 bases, in that order; junction bases with no gene match: 6. Germline V gives CDR1 MDHEN, CDR2 SYDVKM.

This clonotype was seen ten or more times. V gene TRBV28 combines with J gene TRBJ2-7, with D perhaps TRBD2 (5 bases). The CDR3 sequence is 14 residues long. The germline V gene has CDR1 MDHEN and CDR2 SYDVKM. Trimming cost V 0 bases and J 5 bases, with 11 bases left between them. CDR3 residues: CASSLWYGIDEQYF. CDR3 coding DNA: TGTGCCAGCAGTTTATGGTACGGGATTGACGAGCAGTACTTC.

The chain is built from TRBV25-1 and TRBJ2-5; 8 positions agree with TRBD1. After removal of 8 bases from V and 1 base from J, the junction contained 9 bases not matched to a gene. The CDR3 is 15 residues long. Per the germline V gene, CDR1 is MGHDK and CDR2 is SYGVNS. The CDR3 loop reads CASLPGQAFQETQYF. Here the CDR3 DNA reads TGTGCCAGCCTCCCGGGACAGGCGTTCCAAGAGACCCAGTACTTC. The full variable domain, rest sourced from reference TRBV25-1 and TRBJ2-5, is EADIYQTPRYLVIGTGKKITLECSQTMGHDKMYWYQQDPGMELHLIHYSYGVNSTEKGDLSSESTVSRIRTEHFPLTLESARPSHTSQYLCASLPGQAFQETQYFGPGTRLLVL.

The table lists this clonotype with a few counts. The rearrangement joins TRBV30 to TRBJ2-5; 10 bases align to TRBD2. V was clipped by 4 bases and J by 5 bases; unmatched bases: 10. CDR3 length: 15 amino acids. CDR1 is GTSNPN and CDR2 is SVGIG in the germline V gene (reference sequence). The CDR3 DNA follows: TGTGCCTGGATAATTGGACTAGCGGAGGGGGAGACCCAGTACTTC. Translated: CAWIIGLAEGETQYF. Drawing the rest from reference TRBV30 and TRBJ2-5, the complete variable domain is SQTIHQWPATLVQPVGSPLSLECTVEGTSNPNLYWYRQAAGRGLQLLFYSVGIGQISSEVPQNLSASRPQDRQFILSSKKLLLSDSGFYLCAWIIGLAEGETQYFGPGTRLLVL.